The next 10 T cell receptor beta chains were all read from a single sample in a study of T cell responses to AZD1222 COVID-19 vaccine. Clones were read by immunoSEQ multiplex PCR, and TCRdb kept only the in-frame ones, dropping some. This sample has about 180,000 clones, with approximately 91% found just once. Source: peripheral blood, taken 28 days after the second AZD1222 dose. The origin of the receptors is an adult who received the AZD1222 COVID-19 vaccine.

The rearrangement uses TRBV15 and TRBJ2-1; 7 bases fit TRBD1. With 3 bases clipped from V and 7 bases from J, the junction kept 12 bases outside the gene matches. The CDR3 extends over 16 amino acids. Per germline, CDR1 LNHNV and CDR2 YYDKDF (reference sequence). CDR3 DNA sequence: TGTGCCACCAGCAGGGGGAGACAGGGATGGATGAATGAGCAGTTCTTC. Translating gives CATSRGRQGWMNEQFF.

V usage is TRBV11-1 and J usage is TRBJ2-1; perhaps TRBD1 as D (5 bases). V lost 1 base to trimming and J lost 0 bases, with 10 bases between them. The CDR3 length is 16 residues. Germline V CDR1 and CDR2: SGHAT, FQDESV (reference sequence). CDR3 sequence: CASSLGGRSSYNEQFF. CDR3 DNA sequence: TGTGCCAGCAGCTTAGGGGGCCGAAGCTCCTACAATGAGCAGTTCTTC.

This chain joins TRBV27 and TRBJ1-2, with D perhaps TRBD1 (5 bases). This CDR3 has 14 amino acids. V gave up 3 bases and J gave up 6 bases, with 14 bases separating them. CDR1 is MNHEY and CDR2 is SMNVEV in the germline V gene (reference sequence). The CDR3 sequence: CASSFGQGVDGYTF. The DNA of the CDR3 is TGTGCCAGCAGTTTCGGGCAGGGAGTCGATGGCTACACCTTC.

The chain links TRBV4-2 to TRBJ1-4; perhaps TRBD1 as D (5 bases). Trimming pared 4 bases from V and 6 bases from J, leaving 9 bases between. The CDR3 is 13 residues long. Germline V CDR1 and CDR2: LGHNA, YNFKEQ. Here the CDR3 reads CASSPQGDEKLFF. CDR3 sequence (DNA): TGTGCCAGCAGCCCCCAAGGGGATGAAAAACTGTTTTTT.

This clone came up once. CDR3 loop: CASSDLGAYGYTF. In DNA form, the CDR3 reads TGTGCCAGCAGTGACCTCGGCGCATATGGCTACACCTTC. This chain joins TRBV28 and TRBJ1-2; no reliable D call. CDR1 is MDHEN, CDR2 SYDVKM, per germline. This CDR3 region has 13 residues. Trimming took 5 bases from V and 5 from J, leaving 12 bases between them.

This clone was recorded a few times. The CDR3 sequence is CAWSVLNNQPQHF. The CDR3 DNA sequence: TGTGCCTGGAGTGTACTTAACAATCAGCCCCAGCATTTT. This sequence joins TRBV30 and TRBJ1-5; no firm D call. CDR3 size: 13 residues. With 0 bases removed from V and 3 bases from J, the gap between germline ends came to 6 bases. Per the germline V gene, CDR1 is GTSNPN and CDR2 is SVGIG (reference sequence).

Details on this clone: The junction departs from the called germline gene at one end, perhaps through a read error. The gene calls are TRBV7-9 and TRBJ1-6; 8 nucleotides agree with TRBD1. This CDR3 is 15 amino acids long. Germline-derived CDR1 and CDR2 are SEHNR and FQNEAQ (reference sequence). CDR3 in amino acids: CASSLGQGVNSPLHF. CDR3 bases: TGTGCCAGCAGTTTAGGACAGGGAGTAAATTCACCCCTCCACTTT.

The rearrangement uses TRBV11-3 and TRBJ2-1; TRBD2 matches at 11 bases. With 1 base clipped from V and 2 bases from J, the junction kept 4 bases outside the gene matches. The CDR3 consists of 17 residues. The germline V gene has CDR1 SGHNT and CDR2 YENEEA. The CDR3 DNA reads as TGTGCCAGCAGCTTAGGCACTAGCGGGGGAACCTACAATGAGCAGTTCTTC. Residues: CASSLGTSGGTYNEQFF. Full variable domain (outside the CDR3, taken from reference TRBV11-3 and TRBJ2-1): EAGVVQSPRYKIIEKKQPVAFWCNPISGHNTLYWYLQNLGQGPELLIRYENEEAVDDSQLPKDRFSAERLKGVDSTLKIQPAELGDSAVYLCASSLGTSGGTYNEQFFGPGTRLTVL.

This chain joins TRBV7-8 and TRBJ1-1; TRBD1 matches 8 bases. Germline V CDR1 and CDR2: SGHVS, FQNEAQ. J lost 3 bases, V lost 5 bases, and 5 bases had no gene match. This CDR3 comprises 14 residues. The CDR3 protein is CASSRQTGDTEAFF. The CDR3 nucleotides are TGTGCCAGCAGCAGACAGACAGGGGACACTGAAGCTTTCTTT.

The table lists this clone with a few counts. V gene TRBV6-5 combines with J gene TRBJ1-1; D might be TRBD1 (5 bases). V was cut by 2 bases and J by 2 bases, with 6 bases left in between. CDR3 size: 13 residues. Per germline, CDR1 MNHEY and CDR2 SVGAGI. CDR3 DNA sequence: TGTGCCAGCAGTTACGACAGAAACACTGAAGCTTTCTTT. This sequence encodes CASSYDRNTEAFF.